This passage covers 29 T cell receptor beta chains from one sample sequenced in a study of blood T cells in healthy people across ages (dated by TCRdb to 2015 to 2017). Library construction relied on 5' RACE. A second PCR of about 6 to 11 cycles was run with a J-beta primer mix and a sample-barcoded 5' primer. The public sequencing data were trimmed at Q25 with fastp and processed into clonotypes with MiXCR by TCRdb, which kept only in-frame beta chains. Each record represents a unique CDR3 protein, reported with the most common genes and DNA among its rows. Within this sample are fewer than 2 million distinct CDR3 sequences, with 30% to 40% of them counted one time only. Clones ranked in the top ten supply about 23% of the sample. Specimen: blood. Every receptor here comes from a human donor in good health.

The chain is built from TRBV2 and TRBJ2-1; 8 positions agree with TRBD2. The CDR3 has 13 residues. The V and J ends lost 4 bases and 9 bases, in that order; junction bases with no gene match: 5. The germline V gene has CDR1 SNHLY and CDR2 FYNNEI. CDR3 bases: TGTGCCAGCAGTGCGTTCAGCGGGGGTGAGCAGTTCTTC. Translating it yields CASSAFSGGEQFF.

V and J are TRBV5-5 and TRBJ2-1, with 8 bases aligning to TRBD1. The junction had 7 bases not matched to a gene; V was cut back by 5 bases and J by 15 bases. This CDR3 spans 11 amino acids. Germline V gene lookup returns CDR1 SGHKS and CDR2 YYEKEE (reference sequence). The CDR3 DNA reads as TGTGCCAGCAGGCGCGGGGACAGGCCGTTCTTC. Protein sequence: CASRRGDRPFF.

This clonotype was seen a single time. This chain links TRBV7-6 with TRBJ2-1, with D unresolved. Germline assignment: CDR1 SGHVS and CDR2 FNYEAQ. Trimming removed 7 bases from V and 10 bases from J, with 20 bases in between. The CDR3 contains 14 residues. In DNA form, the CDR3 reads TGTGCCAGCAACCCCGGAAGTAGGTCCTTCGAGCAGTTCTTC. It encodes CASNPGSRSFEQFF.

V usage is TRBV5-4 and J usage is TRBJ2-2, with a possible D match to TRBD1 (6 bases). With 1 base removed from V and 7 bases from J, the gap between germline ends came to 20 bases. Germline V lookup: CDR1 SGHNT, CDR2 YYREEE (reference sequence). This CDR3 has 17 residues. The CDR3 DNA reads TGTGCCAGCAGCTTGTTAGGACAGAGGAGAGTTGGCGGGGAGCTGTTTTTT. Amino acids: CASSLLGQRRVGGELFF.

This clonotype was counted many times. The rearrangement links TRBV29-1 to TRBJ2-1; D is unclear. V lost 1 base and J lost 7, with 11 bases in between. Per the germline V gene, CDR1 is SQVTM and CDR2 is ANQGSEA. The CDR3 contains 13 residues. The CDR3 protein is CSVEVSRGNEQFF. The CDR3 DNA reads as TGCAGCGTTGAAGTCTCGCGAGGTAATGAGCAGTTCTTC.

The V call is TRBV6-6, the J call TRBJ1-6; maybe TRBD1 (6 bases). Trimming removed 5 bases at V and 5 bases at J, with 16 bases between. In germline, CDR1 is MNHNY, CDR2 SVGAGI (reference sequence). The CDR3 spans 16 residues. The CDR3 protein is CASSGKDSANNSPLHF. For the CDR3, the DNA is TGTGCCAGCAGTGGGAAGGACAGCGCAAATAATTCACCCCTCCACTTT.

This sequence joins TRBV7-9 and TRBJ2-7; 8 bases fit TRBD1. Germline CDR1 reads SEHNR; CDR2 reads FQNEAQ (reference sequence). After removal of 5 bases from V and 2 bases from J, the junction contained 8 bases not matched to a gene. This CDR3 comprises 15 residues. The CDR3 here is CASSRSDRVTYEQYF. The CDR3 bases are TGTGCCAGCAGCCGATCGGACAGGGTCACCTACGAGCAGTACTTC. Complete variable domain (other parts from reference TRBV7-9 and TRBJ2-7): DTGVSQNPRHKITKRGQNVTFRCDPISEHNRLYWYRQTLGQGPEFLTYFQNEAQLEKSRLLSDRFSAERPKGSFSTLEIQRTEQGDSAMYLCASSRSDRVTYEQYFGPGTRLTVT.

The chain uses TRBV7-2 and TRBJ2-4; 8 bases line up with TRBD1. Near its end, the DNA agrees better with TRBJ2-7, so the J call may be wrong. Germline lookup yields CDR1 SGHTA and CDR2 FQGNSA. CDR3 length: 16 residues. The CDR3 DNA is TGTGCCAGCAGCGGGACTGGGACAGGTTGGACTTACGAGCAGTACTTC. It specifies CASSGTGTGWTYEQYF.

The chain recombines TRBV20-1 with TRBJ1-1, with 9 bases matching TRBD1. CDR3 length: 13 residues. V was pared by 6 bases and J by 3 bases, with 5 bases of the junction left unmatched. Germline loops: CDR1 DFQATT, CDR2 SNEGSKA (reference sequence). CDR3 amino acids: CSAPQGADTEAFF. DNA of the CDR3: TGCAGTGCCCCACAGGGGGCCGACACTGAAGCTTTCTTT.

This clonotype has just a few counts. The chain is built from TRBV5-1 and TRBJ2-3; D gene unclear. The CDR3 is 13 residues long. Germline CDR1 SGHRS, CDR2 YFSETQ. The V end was cut by 4 bases, the J end by 4 bases, with 10 bases between. The CDR3 DNA reads TGCGCCAGCAGCGCACAAGAGCCAGATACGCAGTATTTT. Its protein is CASSAQEPDTQYF.

J is TRBJ2-5 and V is TRBV20-1; D possibly corresponds to TRBD2 (6 bases). Trimming removed 2 bases from V and 4 bases from J, with 14 bases in between. The CDR3 consists of 14 residues. CDR1 and CDR2 from the germline V gene are DFQATT and SNEGSKA (reference sequence). This CDR3 reads CSARWGVGGETQYF. The CDR3 nucleotides read TGCAGTGCTAGATGGGGGGTGGGAGGAGAGACCCAGTACTTC.

As regards this clonotype: Relative to the germline gene, one junction end is altered; a read error may explain this. The chain is built from TRBV4-2 and TRBJ2-1, with a weak D call TRBD1 (6 bases). Germline assignment: CDR1 LGHNA and CDR2 YNFKEQ. There are 14 residues in the CDR3. This CDR3 is CTSSQDEGVNEQFF. CDR3 bases: TGTACCAGCAGCCAAGATGAGGGGGTCAATGAGCAGTTCTTC.

This clonotype has just a few counts. The CDR3 DNA reads as TGCAGTGCGCATACAACAGGGGTAGAGACCCAGTACTTC. It encodes CSAHTTGVETQYF. V is TRBV20-1 and J is TRBJ2-5; 7 nucleotides line up with TRBD1. Germline values: CDR1 DFQATT, CDR2 SNEGSKA (reference sequence). Trimming removed 6 bases from V and 4 bases from J; junction bases left unmatched: 8. The CDR3 consists of 13 residues.

This clonotype was observed at least ten times. The genes are TRBV6-1 and TRBJ1-1, with D uncertain. The CDR3 has 11 amino acids. CDR1 and CDR2 from the germline V gene are MNHNS and SASEGT. V was shortened by 7 bases and J by 1 base, with 4 bases between the two germline ends. CDR3 DNA: TGTGCCAGCAAAAGGAACACTGAAGCTTTCTTT. Its translation: CASKRNTEAFF.

This sequence joins TRBV6-6 and TRBJ2-7; 9 positions match TRBD1. J was trimmed by 3 bases and V by 6 bases; bases with no gene match: 12. CDR3 length: 16 residues. Germline V gene lookup returns CDR1 MNHNY and CDR2 SVGAGI (reference sequence). CDR3 DNA: TGTGCCAGCAGCCTTCGGGACAGGGAAAGGCTCTACGAGCAGTACTTC. As protein: CASSLRDRERLYEQYF.

This clonotype was observed a single time. The CDR3 bases are TGTGCCAGCAGCTTAGATAATGACAGGGGCGGATTTGATGAGCAGTTCTTC. This gives the protein CASSLDNDRGGFDEQFF. This sequence joins TRBV7-2 and TRBJ2-1; 8 bases agree with TRBD1. Germline-derived CDR1 and CDR2 are SGHTA and FQGNSA. The ends lost 1 base at V and 8 bases at J; junction bases unmatched: 13. The CDR3 has 17 amino acids.

The rearrangement uses TRBV28 and TRBJ2-7; D not certain. This CDR3 contains 15 residues. V was pared by 4 bases and J by 0 bases, with 13 bases between. In germline, CDR1 is MDHEN, CDR2 SYDVKM. CDR3: CASSSRTESSYEQYF. CDR3 sequence (DNA): TGTGCCAGCAGTTCCCGGACGGAGAGCTCCTACGAGCAGTACTTC.

This clonotype was found a few times. V usage is TRBV4-1 and J usage is TRBJ2-1; TRBD2 might be the D (6 bases). V was clipped by 0 bases and J by 0 bases, with 9 bases between them. The CDR3 runs 16 residues. CDR1 and CDR2 (germline): MGHRA, YSYEKL. Written as DNA, the CDR3 is TGCGCCAGCAGCCAAGACCCTAGCGACTCCTACAATGAGCAGTTCTTC. Protein product: CASSQDPSDSYNEQFF.

V is TRBV9 and J is TRBJ1-1, with 7 bases lining up with TRBD1. CDR1 is SGDLS and CDR2 is YYNGEE in the germline V gene. The CDR3 length is 14 residues. V lost 4 bases, J lost 2 bases, and 5 bases stayed unmatched. The CDR3 DNA reads as TGTGCCAGCAGCACGGGACAGTTTAACACTGAAGCTTTCTTT. This encodes CASSTGQFNTEAFF.

This clonotype was detected once. A read error is possible here, since a much larger clone lies one base away. V and J are TRBV7-3 and TRBJ2-1; possibly TRBD2 for D (5 bases). In germline, CDR1 is SGHTA, CDR2 FQGTGA. The ends were cut back, 3 bases at V and 13 bases at J, with 16 bases in the middle. This CDR3 comprises 13 residues. CDR3 amino acids: CASSFVSGETQFF. CDR3 sequence (DNA): TGTGCCAGCAGCTTCGTTTCTGGGGAGACCCAGTTCTTC.

The rearrangement joins TRBV6-2 or TRBV6-3 to TRBJ2-3; weak D call: TRBD1 (6 bases). Germline CDR1 reads MNHEY; CDR2 reads SVGEGT. The CDR3 is made up of 13 amino acids. Trimming removed 4 bases from V and 6 bases from J, with 11 bases in between. CDR3 DNA: TGTGCCAGCAGTTTCTACCAGGGGGATACGCAGTATTTT. As protein: CASSFYQGDTQYF.

This clonotype was counted a few times. The rearrangement links TRBV15 to TRBJ1-2; unclear D gene. Trimming took 0 bases from V and 3 from J, leaving 2 bases between them. From germline, CDR1 is LNHNV and CDR2 YYDKDF (reference sequence). There are 12 residues in the CDR3. The CDR3 DNA sequence: TGTGCCACCAGCAGAGATTACTATGGCTACACCTTC. This codes for CATSRDYYGYTF.

This clonotype has just a few counts. CDR3 bases: TGTGCCAGCAGCCCTTGGGTCGGTGGGGTAGAGGAGTCGGGAAACATTCAGTACTTC. It encodes CASSPWVGGVEESGNIQYF. V gene TRBV7-9 combines with J gene TRBJ2-4; D is ambiguous. Trimming left V 5 bases short and J 6 bases short, with 29 bases between. The CDR3 contains 19 residues. Germline V gene sequence: CDR1 SEHNR, CDR2 FQNEAQ (reference sequence).

The chain couples TRBV9 to TRBJ1-1; 7 positions match TRBD1. The CDR3 is 15 amino acids. Germline CDR1 is SGDLS and CDR2 is YYNGEE. Trimming cost V 4 bases and J 0 bases; bases outside gene matches: 6. The CDR3 nucleotides read TGTGCCAGCAGCCCCGGACAGGTGCTGAACACTGAAGCTTTCTTT. This sequence encodes CASSPGQVLNTEAFF.

This clonotype was seen repeatedly, ten times or more. This chain uses TRBV29-1 with TRBJ1-5; D unresolved. The germline V and J ends were trimmed by 7 bases and 3 bases, with 10 bases remaining between them. The CDR3 sequence is 12 residues long. Germline CDR1 reads SQVTM; CDR2 reads ANQGSEA. Here the CDR3 DNA reads TGCAGCGCCCTGGAGCCCAATCAGCCCCAGCATTTT. Translating gives CSALEPNQPQHF.

A few counts support this clonotype. With a much larger clone just one base away, this may be a read error. This chain joins TRBV6-2 or TRBV6-3 and TRBJ1-2, with D uncertain. CDR1 is MNHEY, CDR2 SVGEGT, per germline. The CDR3 has 14 residues. CDR3 residues: CAGSRRGKDYGYTF. CDR3 bases: TGTGCCGGCAGTCGTCGAGGGAAGGACTATGGCTACACCTTC.

This clonotype has more than one count but fewer than ten. V and J are TRBV7-2 and TRBJ2-3; 8 positions match TRBD1. J was trimmed by 5 bases and V by 5 bases; bases with no gene match: 6. The CDR3 is made up of 14 amino acids. Germline CDR1 is SGHTA and CDR2 is FQGNSA. This CDR3 is CASSRRQGRDTQYF. In nucleotides, the CDR3 is TGTGCCAGCAGCCGCCGACAGGGGAGAGATACGCAGTATTTT.

This clonotype was counted a few times. The chain carries TRBV7-2 and TRBJ2-1; D possibly corresponds to TRBD2 (6 bases). Trimming shortened V by 2 bases and J by 8 bases, and 16 bases separated the two germline ends. Per germline, CDR1 SGHTA and CDR2 FQGNSA. The CDR3 is 15 residues long. CDR3 residues: CASSLSTGRWYEQFF. CDR3 DNA: TGTGCCAGCAGCTTATCGACGGGGAGGTGGTATGAGCAGTTCTTC.

This chain connects TRBV7-9 to TRBJ2-2; 7 nucleotides line up with TRBD1. CDR1 is SEHNR and CDR2 is FQNEAQ in the germline V gene (reference sequence). Losses at the gene ends were 4 bases for V and 5 bases for J; bases not matched to a gene: 10. CDR3 length: 16 residues. The CDR3 protein is CASSSTGARSTGELFF. CDR3 coding DNA: TGTGCCAGCAGCTCCACAGGGGCGAGGAGTACCGGGGAGCTGTTTTTT.